This TCR beta chain was obtained from a study of cytomegalovirus exposure and HLA in healthy donors. The sample holds a few counts of this clone. Its antigen is not identified. General study findings and limits: For TCR beta chains, V- and J-gene trimming was later linked to a missense DCLRE1C variant. Cytomegalovirus-associated TCR beta chains were listed, numbering roughly 150.

Primers for the PCR totalled 60 Vbeta and 13 Jbeta. Some clones are missing from TCRdb's copy, which holds only in-frame ones; the method was immunoSEQ multiplex PCR. There are 100,000 to 150,000 clones in the sample; 60% to 75% occur only once, and roughly 3% lies in the top ten. CDR1 is KGHSH and CDR2 is LQKENI in the germline V gene. Trimming removed 2 bases at V and 4 bases at J, with 18 bases between. The CDR3 sequence is 17 residues long. The chain combines TRBV18 with TRBJ2-1; TRBD2 might be the D (5 bases). Sequencing was performed on PBMCs. This TCR derives from a woman aged 40 to 50 in good health and CMV-seropositive. For the CDR3, the DNA is TGTGCCAGCTCACCAGTCCGAGTGGCGGGTAAATACAATGAGCAGTTCTTC. Encoded protein: CASSPVRVAGKYNEQFF.